This passage covers 17 T cell receptor beta chains from one sample sequenced in a study of beta chain features in type 1 diabetes (dated by TCRdb to 2016 to 2018). What the authors observed across the whole study: A moderate but significant shortening of TCRB CDR3 length was observed in type 1 diabetes patients in all four CD4+ subsets.

Their cognate antigens are unknown. Library preparation used the immunoSEQ multiplex PCR assay. All of the isolated RNA was reverse transcribed with the High Capacity cDNA Reverse Transcription Kit, so expressed TCRB transcripts were sequenced. TCRdb took over this immuneACCESS table, retaining in-frame rearrangements with V and J assigned. Such tables are incomplete; in checked studies, under half of the missing clones stem from an unresolved V gene, and the remainder is unexplained. The sample table contains hundreds of thousands of clones; only one count was recorded for 13% to 15% of them. Of the sample, about 0.017% falls within the top ten clones. Specimen: naive CD4+ T cells from blood. The intended sense of this specimen's cell subset or site label: true naive CD4+ T cells. These TCRs come from a man between 25 and 39 years old with type 1 diabetes.

The chain has TRBV6-1 and TRBJ2-5; 8 bases agree with TRBD1. Germline-derived CDR1 and CDR2 are MNHNS and SASEGT. CDR3 length: 11 amino acids. V trimming: 8 bases; J trimming: 4 bases; junction bases outside the gene matches: 0. CDR3 coding DNA: TGTGCCAGCGGACAGGGAGAGACCCAGTACTTC. Amino acids: CASGQGETQYF.

This clone came up a few times. The rearrangement links TRBV28 to TRBJ1-3; D remains unclear. The CDR3 sequence is 16 residues long. Germline CDR1 is MDHEN and CDR2 is SYDVKM. The ends were cut back, 8 bases at V and 2 bases at J, with 19 bases in the middle. The CDR3 DNA reads as TGTGCCAGCGCTACTCAGGAGGGTAGAGCTGGAAACACCATATATTTT. Its translation is CASATQEGRAGNTIYF.

This chain uses TRBV6-1 with TRBJ1-1; TRBD1 is a possible D gene (5 bases). The germline V gene has CDR1 MNHNS and CDR2 SASEGT. Between the trimmed V and J ends, which lost 1 base and 8 bases, there was a span of 11 bases. This CDR3 region has 13 residues. CDR3 in amino acids: CASSEVGDSEAFF. CDR3 coding DNA: TGTGCCAGCAGTGAAGTCGGGGACTCCGAAGCTTTCTTT.

This clone was detected a few times. The J gene is TRBJ2-3, the V gene TRBV9; 9 bases line up with TRBD2. J gave up 5 bases and V 0 bases, and 4 bases lay outside the gene matches. Germline values: CDR1 SGDLS, CDR2 YYNGEE. The CDR3 totals 15 residues. The CDR3 here is CASSVGTSEEDTQYF. Written as DNA, the CDR3 is TGTGCCAGCAGCGTAGGGACTAGCGAAGAAGATACGCAGTATTTT.

This clone was seen more than once but under ten times. The identical CDR3 is also encoded by other nucleotide sequences in the sample. The gene calls are TRBV9 and TRBJ1-1, with 7 bases identical to TRBD1. Unmatched junction bases numbered 0, after V lost 0 bases and J lost 1 base. Germline values: CDR1 SGDLS, CDR2 YYNGEE. The CDR3 has 14 residues. CDR3 in DNA: TGTGCCAGCAGCGTAGGACAGGGGAACACTGAAGCTTTCTTT. Its translation: CASSVGQGNTEAFF.

This clone was counted between two and nine times. The DNA of the CDR3 is TGTGCCACCAGCAACGGGAGGAACACTGAAGCTTTCTTT. It yields the protein CATSNGRNTEAFF. The rearrangement joins TRBV15 to TRBJ1-1; the D is unclear. V lost 4 bases, J lost 1 base, and 7 bases lay in between. The CDR3 is 13 amino acids. Germline CDR1 reads LNHNV; CDR2 reads YYDKDF (reference sequence).

J is TRBJ2-1 and V is TRBV7-6; the match to TRBD2 covers 8 bases. CDR3 length: 16 residues. Germline trimming cut 5 bases from V and 9 bases from J; bases unmatched to any gene: 15. In germline, CDR1 is SGHVS, CDR2 FNYEAQ. The CDR3 bases are TGTGCCAGCAGCCTACGTCGAGTAGCGGGATCGGGTGAGCAGTTCTTC. Encoded protein: CASSLRRVAGSGEQFF.

The chain joins TRBV5-1 to TRBJ2-3; a weak D match, TRBD2 (6 bases). The length of the CDR3 is 14 residues. Per the germline V gene, CDR1 is SGHRS and CDR2 is YFSETQ. The V gene lost 6 bases and the J gene lost 1 base, with 12 bases spanning the gap. CDR3 region: CASTHGTRTDTQYF. CDR3 DNA sequence: TGCGCCAGCACCCACGGGACTCGCACAGATACGCAGTATTTT.

V and J are TRBV5-1 and TRBJ2-1, with a weak D call TRBD2 (5 bases). Germline V lookup: CDR1 SGHRS, CDR2 YFSETQ. The CDR3 runs to 16 residues. The ends were cut back, 2 bases at V and 0 bases at J, with 12 bases in the middle. The CDR3 loop reads CASSLSSGRSYNEQFF. DNA of the CDR3: TGCGCCAGCAGCTTATCGAGCGGCCGCTCCTACAATGAGCAGTTCTTC.

The chain is built from TRBV4-2 and TRBJ2-5; 10 nucleotides align to TRBD1. V trimming: 1 base; J trimming: 4 bases; junction bases outside the gene matches: 6. Germline V gene sequence: CDR1 LGHNA, CDR2 YNFKEQ. This CDR3 spans 16 amino acids. The CDR3 coding sequence is TGTGCCAGCAGCCAAGGCCGGGACAGGGGTTTAGAGACCCAGTACTTC. This encodes CASSQGRDRGLETQYF.

The rearrangement links TRBV2 to TRBJ1-2, with 8 bases identical to TRBD1. The CDR3 runs to 12 residues. CDR1 and CDR2 from the germline V gene are SNHLY and FYNNEI. With V trimmed by 9 bases and J by 4 bases, 4 bases remained unmatched. In nucleotides, the CDR3 is TGTGCCAGTCAACAGGGGGGCTATGGCTACACCTTC. Translating it yields CASQQGGYGYTF. Full variable domain (rest looked up from reference TRBV2 and TRBJ1-2): EPEVTQTPSHQVTQMGQEVILRCVPISNHLYFYWYRQILGQKVEFLVSFYNNEISEKSEIFDDQFSVERPDGSNFTLKIRSTKLEDSAMYFCASQQGGYGYTFGSGTRLTVV.

This clone has just a few counts. J is TRBJ1-3 and V is TRBV9; the D is unclear. V was cut by 4 bases and J by 0 bases, with 11 bases left in between. The length of the CDR3 is 15 residues. In germline, CDR1 is SGDLS, CDR2 YYNGEE. CDR3: CASSPQVSSGNTIYF. The CDR3 DNA reads TGTGCCAGCAGCCCCCAGGTGAGCTCTGGAAACACCATATATTTT.

This rearrangement joins TRBV18 to TRBJ1-2, with D tentatively TRBD1 (6 bases). Germline CDR1 KGHSH, CDR2 LQKENI. The germline V and J ends were trimmed by 0 bases and 6 bases, with 14 bases remaining between them. The CDR3 covers 15 residues. The CDR3 sequence is CASSPPQGRMDGYTF. The CDR3 DNA follows: TGTGCCAGCTCACCACCCCAGGGGCGGATGGATGGCTACACCTTC.

The table lists this clone with a few counts. CDR3 loop: CASSYRGQTDTQYF. The CDR3 region has the DNA TGTGCCAGCAGTTACAGGGGGCAGACAGATACGCAGTATTTT. The chain carries TRBV6-5 and TRBJ2-3, with 7 bases that match TRBD1. Germline CDR1 MNHEY, CDR2 SVGAGI. This CDR3 comprises 14 residues. After removal of 2 bases from V and 3 bases from J, the junction contained 2 bases not matched to a gene.

The chain carries TRBV19 and TRBJ2-1, with 7 bases matching TRBD1. The germline CDR1 and CDR2 sequences are LNHDA and SQIVND (reference sequence). The CDR3 consists of 15 residues. J lost 6 bases, V lost 3 bases, and 8 bases had no gene match. The CDR3 DNA reads TGTGCCAGTAGTATGGTCCCCGACAGGGTCAATGAGCAGTTCTTC. It is translated as CASSMVPDRVNEQFF.

The chain employs TRBV28 and TRBJ2-1; 10 bases map to TRBD2. CDR3 length: 15 residues. V trimming: 5 bases; J trimming: 9 bases; junction bases outside the gene matches: 10. Germline CDR1 MDHEN, CDR2 SYDVKM. The CDR3: CASSTGAGGPREQFF. CDR3 DNA sequence: TGTGCCAGCAGTACTGGAGCGGGAGGGCCGCGTGAGCAGTTCTTC.

The gene calls are TRBV18 and TRBJ1-1, with D perhaps matching TRBD1 (5 bases). The CDR3 runs to 17 residues. Per germline, CDR1 KGHSH and CDR2 LQKENI. Between the trimmed V and J ends, which lost 1 base and 6 bases, there was a span of 21 bases. Here the CDR3 reads CASSPLQQGGGLAEAFF. The CDR3 nucleotides are TGTGCCAGCTCACCACTTCAGCAGGGAGGAGGACTGGCTGAAGCTTTCTTT. Full variable domain (rest looked up from reference TRBV18 and TRBJ1-1): NAGVMQNPRHLVRRRGQEARLRCSPMKGHSHVYWYRQLPEEGLKFMVYLQKENIIDESGMPKERFSAEFPKEGPSILRIQQVVRGDSAAYFCASSPLQQGGGLAEAFFGQGTRLTVV.